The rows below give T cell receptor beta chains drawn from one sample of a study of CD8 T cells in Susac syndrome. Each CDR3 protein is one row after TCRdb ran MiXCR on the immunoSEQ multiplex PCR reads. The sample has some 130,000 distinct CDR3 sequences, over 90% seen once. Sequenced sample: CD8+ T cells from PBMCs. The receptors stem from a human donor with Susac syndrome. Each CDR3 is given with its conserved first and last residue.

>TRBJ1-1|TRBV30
CARTRGGNTEAFF
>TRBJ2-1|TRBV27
CASSPGQGEFF
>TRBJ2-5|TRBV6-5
CASSYPWEGPDQETQYF
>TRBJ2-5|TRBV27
CASSLSQSYQETQYF
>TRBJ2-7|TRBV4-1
CASSQGFEQYF
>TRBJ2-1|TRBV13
CASSPSGVRYEQFF
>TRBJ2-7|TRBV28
CASSMGGWREGPGEQYF
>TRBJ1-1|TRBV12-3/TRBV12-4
CASSLGQGGSAFF
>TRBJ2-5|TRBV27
CASSDSRRMQETQYF
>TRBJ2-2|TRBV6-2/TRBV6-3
CASSLQGSTGELFF
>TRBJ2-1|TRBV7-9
CASSPPGLMDEQFF
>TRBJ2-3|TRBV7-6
CASSLAGFATDTQYF
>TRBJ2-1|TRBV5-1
CASMISGSEQFF
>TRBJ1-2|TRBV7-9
CASSAGGGLGGYTF
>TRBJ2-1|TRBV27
CASSLGPTGYEQFF
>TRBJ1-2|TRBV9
CASSVADTNGYTF
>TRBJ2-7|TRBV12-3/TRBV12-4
CASSLDFYEQYF
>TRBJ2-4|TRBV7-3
CASSLIEQGSNIQYF
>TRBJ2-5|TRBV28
CASTPFAGVQETQYF
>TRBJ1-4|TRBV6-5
CASSYYSPGRSTNEKLFF
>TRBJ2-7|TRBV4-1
CASSQEGTSGYEQYF
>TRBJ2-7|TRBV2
CASSPGQGSRGDEQYF
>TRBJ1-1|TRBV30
CALSETEAFF
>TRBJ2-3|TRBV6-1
CASSEVLAGYTDTQYF
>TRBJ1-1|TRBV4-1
CASSQVVGADTEAFF
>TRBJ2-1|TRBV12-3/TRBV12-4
CASSFSANEQFF
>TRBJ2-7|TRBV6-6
CASSPLAGTYEQYF
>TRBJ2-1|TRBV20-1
CSARAGTSGSYEQFF
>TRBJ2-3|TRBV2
CASSEKGRADTQYF